Shown below are 3 T cell receptor beta chains from a single sample sequenced in a study of blood T cell repertoires in COVID-19. Generated by immunoSEQ multiplex PCR, the TCRdb table keeps only in-frame clones and is missing some. The sample carries about 280,000 clones, approximately 86% recorded once. Sequenced sample: peripheral blood. All receptors come from a woman in her seventies with COVID-19, enrolled during active disease.

The chain carries TRBV29-1 and TRBJ1-1, with 9 bases aligning to TRBD1. Germline CDR1 SQVTM, CDR2 ANQGSEA. With V trimmed by 4 bases and J by 1 base, 4 bases remained unmatched. The CDR3 runs 14 residues. The CDR3 nucleotides read TGCAGCGTTGCGAGGACAGGGGCGAACACTGAAGCTTTCTTT. Encoded protein: CSVARTGANTEAFF.

This clone was seen only a few times. The V gene is TRBV10-2, the J gene TRBJ1-1; D unclear. Germline V gene sequence: CDR1 WSHSY, CDR2 SAAADI. Trimming pared 4 bases from V and 0 bases from J, leaving 9 bases between. The CDR3 loop spans 14 amino acids. Here the CDR3 reads CASSAATMNTEAFF. CDR3 bases: TGCGCCAGCAGTGCCGCTACCATGAACACTGAAGCTTTCTTT.

This chain connects TRBV7-2 to TRBJ2-1; tentatively, D is TRBD2 (6 bases). The CDR3 has 15 amino acids. V lost 2 bases and J 4 bases, leaving 12 bases between the germline ends. Germline CDR1 is SGHTA and CDR2 is FQGNSA. CDR3 protein: CASSLRGGMYNEQFF. For the CDR3, the DNA is TGTGCCAGCAGCTTACGTGGGGGGATGTACAATGAGCAGTTCTTC.